This T cell receptor beta chain comes out of a study of blood T cells in healthy people across ages. Collection of roughly 10 milliliters of peripheral blood was performed for each donor. A second PCR, run for roughly 7 to 12 cycles, used a sample-barcoded 5' primer plus a J-beta primer mix. TCRdb passed the 5' RACE reads through MiXCR, listing each CDR3 protein once. Of 550,000 to 700,000 distinct CDR3 sequences listed, roughly 28% were seen once; the top ten hold around 20%. Germline V gene lookup returns CDR1 LNHNV and CDR2 YYDKDF (reference sequence). V was shortened by 1 base and J by 0 bases, with 3 bases between the two germline ends. The CDR3 consists of 14 residues.

This chain uses TRBV15 with TRBJ2-2; D unresolved. The sequenced sample was blood. The clonotype originates from a woman in her seventies in good health. This CDR3 is CATSRVANTGELFF. CDR3 nucleotides: TGTGCCACCAGCAGAGTCGCGAACACCGGGGAGCTGTTTTTT.